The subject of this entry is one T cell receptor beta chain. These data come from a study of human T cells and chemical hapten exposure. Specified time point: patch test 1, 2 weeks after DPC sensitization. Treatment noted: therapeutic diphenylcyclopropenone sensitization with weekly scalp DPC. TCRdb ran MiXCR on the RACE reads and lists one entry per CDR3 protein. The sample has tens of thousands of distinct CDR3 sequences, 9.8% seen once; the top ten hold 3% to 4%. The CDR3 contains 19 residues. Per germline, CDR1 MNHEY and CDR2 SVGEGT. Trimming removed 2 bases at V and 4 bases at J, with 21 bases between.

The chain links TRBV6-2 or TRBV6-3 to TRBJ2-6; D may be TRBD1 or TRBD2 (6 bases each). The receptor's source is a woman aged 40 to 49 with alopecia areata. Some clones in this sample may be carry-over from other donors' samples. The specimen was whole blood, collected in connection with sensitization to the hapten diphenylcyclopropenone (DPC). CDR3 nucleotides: TGTGCCAGCAGTTACGAGACAGGTACCGGGAGTAAGGGGGCCAACGTCCTGACTTTC. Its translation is CASSYETGTGSKGANVLTF.